This paragraph reports one T cell receptor (beta chain). This sample was included in a study of technical replicates of blood from several donors. The CDR3 is made up of 11 amino acids. Germline V gene lookup returns CDR1 ENHRY and CDR2 SYGVKD. V gave up 5 bases and J gave up 3 bases, with 5 bases separating them. Sequencing used immunoSEQ multiplex PCR; TCRdb keeps in-frame clones, though not all of them. The sample contains about 61,000 clones, 97% of which appear only once. V is TRBV10-3 and J is TRBJ2-7; no firm D call. Material: T cells isolated from PBMCs. The sequence came from a human donor in good health. In DNA, the CDR3 is TGTGCCATCAGTTCCTACTACGAGCAGTACTTC. It codes for CAISSYYEQYF.